This TCR beta chain was documented in a study of T cell responses to AZD1222 COVID-19 vaccine. The table came from immunoSEQ multiplex PCR; TCRdb's copy has only in-frame clones and leaves some out. The sample contains 150,000 to 200,000 clones, approximately 91% of which appear only once. The V gene end was trimmed by 0 bases and the J gene end by 6 bases; junction bases not matched to a gene: 20. This CDR3 has 20 amino acids. The germline V gene encodes CDR1 SGHAT and CDR2 FQNNGV. This clone was counted only a few times. The V and J genes are TRBV11-2 and TRBJ1-1; 9 bases line up with TRBD1. The sequence came from an adult in good health. The starting material was peripheral blood, obtained on day 0 of AZD1222 vaccination. The CDR3 coding sequence is TGTGCCAGCAGCTTAGATAGGGGTAAAAGGGACAGGGCACGGAGCGCTGAAGCTTTCTTT. It codes for CASSLDRGKRDRARSAEAFF.